A selection of T cell receptor beta chains follows, all from one sample in a study of cytomegalovirus exposure and HLA in healthy donors. Here immunoSEQ multiplex PCR was the method, and the copy in TCRdb shows in-frame clones only, minus some. Here the sample table reports roughly 90,000 clones. Sequences were obtained from PBMCs. All receptors derive from a man aged 45-65 years in good health and CMV-seropositive. The CDR3 runs from the conserved cysteine through the conserved F or W. D genes are given only for firm matches.

d_call j_call v_call cdr3_aa cdr3_nt
- TRBJ1-1 TRBV6-5 CASSYWARGDTEAFF TGTGCCAGCAGTTACTGGGCCCGGGGGGACACTGAAGCTTTCTTT
TRBD2 TRBJ2-1 TRBV19 CASSPRLLASYNEQFF TGTGCCAGTAGTCCCCGATTACTAGCGTCCTACAATGAGCAGTTCTTC
- TRBJ2-1 TRBV30 CAWSKPENYNEQFF TGTGCCTGGAGTAAGCCCGAGAACTACAATGAGCAGTTCTTC
TRBD1 TRBJ1-6 TRBV6-4 CASSEDREGSPLHF TGTGCCAGCAGTGAGGACAGGGAGGGTTCACCCCTCCACTTT
TRBD2 TRBJ2-1 TRBV18 CASSLQRERYNEQFF TGTGCCAGCTCTCTCCAGCGGGAAAGATACAATGAGCAGTTCTTC
- TRBJ1-5 TRBV28 CASIRGGGNQPQHF TGTGCCAGCATTAGGGGTGGGGGGAATCAGCCCCAGCATTTT
TRBD1 TRBJ1-4 TRBV6-6 CASSPGTDEKLFF TGTGCCAGCAGTCCCGGGACAGACGAAAAACTGTTTTTT
TRBD1 TRBJ2-3 TRBV5-4 CATDRGTGTDTQYF TGTGCCACCGACAGGGGCACGGGGACAGATACGCAGTATTTT
TRBD1 TRBJ1-1 TRBV7-2 CASSPWDSYTEAFF TGTGCCAGCAGCCCATGGGACAGTTACACTGAAGCTTTCTTT
- TRBJ1-6 TRBV4-3 CASSQVSRGQAPLHF TGCGCCAGCAGCCAAGTTTCAAGGGGTCAGGCGCCCCTCCACTTT
TRBD1 TRBJ2-2 TRBV5-4 CASSLRGQGANTGELFF TGTGCCAGCAGCTTGAGAGGACAGGGGGCGAACACCGGGGAGCTGTTTTTT
TRBD1 TRBJ1-1 TRBV7-9 CASSPTIPQGAEAFF TGTGCCAGCAGCCCAACAATCCCACAGGGGGCTGAAGCTTTCTTT
- TRBJ1-1 TRBV18 CASSPPFSRMNTEAFF TGTGCCAGCTCACCTCCCTTCTCGAGAATGAACACTGAAGCTTTCTTT
- TRBJ1-3 TRBV5-6 CASSLAGSGNTIYF TGTGCCAGCAGCTTGGCCGGGAGTGGAAACACCATATATTTT
TRBD2 TRBJ2-1 TRBV9 CASSEPRGGGFINEQFF TGTGCCAGCAGCGAACCCCGGGGGGGTGGGTTTATCAATGAGCAGTTCTTC
- TRBJ2-3 TRBV18 CASSPLSEATQYF TGTGCCAGCTCACCCCTTAGCGAGGCTACGCAGTATTTT
- TRBJ1-1 TRBV4-3 CASSQTGNTEAFF TGCGCCAGCAGCCAAACAGGGAACACTGAAGCTTTCTTT
TRBD1 TRBJ2-1 TRBV28 CASSYLDRGQQFF TGTGCCAGCAGCTACCTAGACAGGGGGCAGCAGTTCTTC
- TRBJ2-3 TRBV7-2 CASSYPGRPDTQYF TGTGCCAGCAGCTACCCAGGCCGTCCAGATACGCAGTATTTT
- TRBJ2-7 TRBV4-1 CASSQVVQAGGLF TGCGCCAGCAGCCAAGTGGTCCAGGCCGGAGGACTCTTC
- TRBJ2-5 TRBV19 CASRIGETQYF TGTGCCAGTAGAATCGGAGAGACCCAGTACTTC
- TRBJ2-1 TRBV5-1 CASSLFPSGSSYNEQFF TGCGCCAGCAGCTTGTTTCCGAGCGGATCCTCCTACAATGAGCAGTTCTTC
TRBD2 TRBJ2-4 TRBV7-2 CASSLDQREGPLYF TGTGCCAGCAGCTTAGATCAGCGGGAGGGCCCTCTGTACTTC
- TRBJ2-2 TRBV19 CASNGLAGSAANTGELFF TGTGCCAGTAACGGGTTGGCGGGTTCCGCTGCAAACACCGGGGAGCTGTTTTTT
- TRBJ2-1 TRBV28 CASSPSQRAISDNEQFF TGTGCCAGCAGTCCCTCACAGCGGGCGATCTCCGACAATGAGCAGTTCTTC
TRBD2 TRBJ2-1 TRBV30 CASAGLAGRYYNEQFF TGTGCCTCAGCGGGACTAGCGGGAAGGTACTACAATGAGCAGTTCTTC
- TRBJ2-6 TRBV7-6 CASSLAGSGYFVLTF TGTGCCAGCAGCTTAGCGGGGTCGGGATATTTCGTCCTGACTTTC